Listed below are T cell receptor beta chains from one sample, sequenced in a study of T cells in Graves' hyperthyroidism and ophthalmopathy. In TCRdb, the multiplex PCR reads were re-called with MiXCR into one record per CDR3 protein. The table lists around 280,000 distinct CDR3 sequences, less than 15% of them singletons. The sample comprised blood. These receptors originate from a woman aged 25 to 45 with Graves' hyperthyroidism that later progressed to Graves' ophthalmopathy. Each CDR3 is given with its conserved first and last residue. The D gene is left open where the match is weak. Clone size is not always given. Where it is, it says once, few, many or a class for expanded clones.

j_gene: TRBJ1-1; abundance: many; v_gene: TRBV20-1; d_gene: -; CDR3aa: CSARDRRATNTEAFF; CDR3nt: TGCAGTGCTAGAGATCGCCGTGCGACGAACACTGAAGCTTTCTTT
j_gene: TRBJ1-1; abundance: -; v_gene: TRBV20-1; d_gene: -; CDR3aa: CSAESNTEAFF; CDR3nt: TGCAGTGCTGAATCGAACACTGAAGCTTTCTTT
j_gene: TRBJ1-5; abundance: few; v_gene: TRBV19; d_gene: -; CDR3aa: CASSMESNQPQHF; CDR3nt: TGTGCCAGTAGTATGGAGAGCAATCAGCCCCAGCATTTT
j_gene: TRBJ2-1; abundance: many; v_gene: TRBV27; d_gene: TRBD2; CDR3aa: CASRASGSGEQFF; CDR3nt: TGTGCCAGCCGAGCGAGCGGGAGTGGTGAGCAGTTCTTC
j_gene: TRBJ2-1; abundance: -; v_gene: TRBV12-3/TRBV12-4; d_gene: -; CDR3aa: CASSLWQADYNEQFF; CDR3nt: TGTGCCAGCAGCCTTTGGCAGGCGGACTACAATGAGCAGTTCTTC
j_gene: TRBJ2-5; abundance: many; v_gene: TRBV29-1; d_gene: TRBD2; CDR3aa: CSVAYGLAGVETQYF; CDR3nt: TGCAGCGTTGCCTACGGCCTAGCGGGAGTAGAGACCCAGTACTTC
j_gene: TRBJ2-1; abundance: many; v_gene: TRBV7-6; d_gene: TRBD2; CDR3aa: CASSLEGRGYNEQFF; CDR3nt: TGTGCCAGCAGCCTCGAGGGGAGGGGCTACAATGAGCAGTTCTTC
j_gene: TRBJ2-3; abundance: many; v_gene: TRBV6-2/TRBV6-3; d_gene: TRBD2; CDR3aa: CASSSRGLAGVGTDTQYF; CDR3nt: TGTGCCAGCAGCTCTCGCGGACTAGCGGGAGTCGGCACAGATACGCAGTATTTT
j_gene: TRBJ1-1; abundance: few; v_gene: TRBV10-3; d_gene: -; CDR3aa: CAIGPSMNTEAFF; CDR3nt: TGTGCCATCGGACCGAGCATGAACACTGAAGCTTTCTTT
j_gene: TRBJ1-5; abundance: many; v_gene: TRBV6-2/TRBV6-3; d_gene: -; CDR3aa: CASSLTDLNQPQHF; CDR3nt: TGTGCCAGCAGTCTAACAGACCTCAATCAGCCCCAGCATTTT
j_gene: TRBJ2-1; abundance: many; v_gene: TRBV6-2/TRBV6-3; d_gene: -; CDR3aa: CASSTMTVITYNEQFF; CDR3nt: TGTGCCAGCAGTACCATGACAGTCATCACCTACAATGAGCAGTTCTTC
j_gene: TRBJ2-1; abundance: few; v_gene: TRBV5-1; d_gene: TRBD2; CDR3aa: CASSSGSVNEQFF; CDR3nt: TGCGCCAGCTCTAGCGGGAGTGTCAATGAGCAGTTCTTC
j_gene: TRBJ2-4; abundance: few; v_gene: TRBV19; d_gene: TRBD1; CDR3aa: CASSNSGGRNIQYF; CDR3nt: TGTGCCAGTAGTAACTCAGGGGGCCGAAACATTCAGTACTTC
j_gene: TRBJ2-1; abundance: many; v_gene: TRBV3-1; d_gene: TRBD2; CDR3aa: CASSQTSENEQFF; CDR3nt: TGTGCCAGCAGCCAAACTAGCGAGAATGAGCAGTTCTTC
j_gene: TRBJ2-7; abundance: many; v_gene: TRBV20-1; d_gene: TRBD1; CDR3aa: CSARSHQGVGSYEQYF; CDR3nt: TGCAGTGCTAGATCGCACCAGGGGGTGGGCTCCTACGAGCAGTACTTC
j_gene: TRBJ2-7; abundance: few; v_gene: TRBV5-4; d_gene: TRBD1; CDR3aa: CAGGTGYEQYF; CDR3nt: TGTGCCGGAGGGACAGGGTACGAGCAGTACTTC
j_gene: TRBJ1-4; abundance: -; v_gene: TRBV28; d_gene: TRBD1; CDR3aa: CASGQGFDEKLFF; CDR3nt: TGTGCCAGCGGACAGGGATTCGATGAAAAACTGTTTTTT
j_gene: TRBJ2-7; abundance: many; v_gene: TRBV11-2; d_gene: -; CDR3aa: CASSLNLVTSYEQYF; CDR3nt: TGTGCCAGCAGCCTCAACTTAGTCACCTCCTACGAGCAGTACTTC
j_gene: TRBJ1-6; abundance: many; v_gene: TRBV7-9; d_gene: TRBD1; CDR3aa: CASSDRGQGGSPLHF; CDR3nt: TGTGCCAGCAGCGATCGAGGACAGGGCGGGTCACCCCTCCACTTT
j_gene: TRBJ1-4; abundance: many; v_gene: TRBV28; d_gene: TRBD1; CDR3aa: CASSRGQGGNLFF; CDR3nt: TGTGCCAGCAGCCGGGGACAGGGGGGAAACCTGTTTTTT
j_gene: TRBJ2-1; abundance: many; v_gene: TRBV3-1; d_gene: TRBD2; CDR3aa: CASSQDLWGAGEVYEQFF; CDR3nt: TGTGCCAGCAGCCAAGATCTCTGGGGAGCGGGAGAAGTCTATGAGCAGTTCTTC
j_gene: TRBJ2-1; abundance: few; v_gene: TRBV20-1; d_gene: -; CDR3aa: CSASLAGEQFF; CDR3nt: TGCAGTGCTAGTCTAGCAGGCGAGCAGTTCTTC
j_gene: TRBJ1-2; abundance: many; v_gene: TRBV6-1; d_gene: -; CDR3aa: CASSTPRGYTF; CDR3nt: TGTGCCAGCAGTACTCCTAGGGGCTACACCTTC
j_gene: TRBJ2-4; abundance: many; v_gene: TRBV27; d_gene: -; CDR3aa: CASSKPGAKNIQYF; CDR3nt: TGTGCCAGCTCTAAGCCGGGGGCCAAAAACATTCAGTACTTC
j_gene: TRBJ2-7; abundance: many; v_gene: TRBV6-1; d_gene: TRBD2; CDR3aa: CASSGLADPYEQYF; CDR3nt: TGTGCCAGCAGCGGACTAGCGGACCCCTACGAGCAGTACTTC
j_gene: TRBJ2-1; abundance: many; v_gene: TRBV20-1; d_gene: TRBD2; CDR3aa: CSARALAGGPNEQFF; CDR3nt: TGCAGTGCTAGAGCGCTAGCGGGAGGGCCTAATGAGCAGTTCTTC
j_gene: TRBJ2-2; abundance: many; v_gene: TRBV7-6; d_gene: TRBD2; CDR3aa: CASSPLAGEESGELFF; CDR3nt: TGTGCCAGCAGCCCCTTAGCGGGAGAAGAGTCCGGGGAGCTGTTTTTT
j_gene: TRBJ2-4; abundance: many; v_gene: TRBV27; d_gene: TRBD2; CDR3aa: CASSSRTSGRLAKNIQYF; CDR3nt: TGTGCCAGCAGTTCAAGGACTAGCGGGAGGTTAGCCAAAAACATTCAGTACTTC
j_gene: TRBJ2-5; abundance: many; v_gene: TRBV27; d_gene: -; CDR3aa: CASSLTDPRKETQYF; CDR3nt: TGTGCCAGCAGCCTAACAGACCCGCGGAAAGAGACCCAGTACTTC
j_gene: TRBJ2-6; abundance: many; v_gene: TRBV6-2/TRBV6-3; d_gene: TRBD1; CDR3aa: CASSYFGTGLSGANVLTF; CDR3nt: TGTGCCAGCAGTTACTTCGGGACAGGCCTCTCTGGGGCCAACGTCCTGACTTTC
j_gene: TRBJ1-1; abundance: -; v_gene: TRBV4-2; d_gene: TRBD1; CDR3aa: CASSQEGVGTGGTLRAFF; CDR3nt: TGTGCCAGCAGCCAAGAGGGTGTGGGGACAGGGGGCACCCTAAGAGCTTTCTTT
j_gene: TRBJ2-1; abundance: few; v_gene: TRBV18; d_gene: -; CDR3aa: CASSPPKSYNEQFF; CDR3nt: TGTGCCAGCTCACCACCGAAAAGTTACAATGAGCAGTTCTTC
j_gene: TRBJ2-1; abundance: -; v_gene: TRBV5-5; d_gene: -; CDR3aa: CASSPDLEQFF; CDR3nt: TGTGCCAGCAGCCCTGACCTCGAGCAGTTCTTC
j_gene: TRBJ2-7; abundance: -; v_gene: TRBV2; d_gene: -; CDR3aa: CASSEEARAVDEQYF; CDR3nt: TGTGCCAGCAGTGAAGAGGCCAGGGCGGTCGACGAGCAGTACTTC
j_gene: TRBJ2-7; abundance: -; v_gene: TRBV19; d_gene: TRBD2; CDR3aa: CASSPGLAGGNEQYF; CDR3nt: TGTGCCAGTAGCCCGGGACTAGCGGGAGGGAACGAGCAGTACTTC
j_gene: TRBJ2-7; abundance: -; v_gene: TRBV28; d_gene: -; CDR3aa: CASRPRRGWYEQYF; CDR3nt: TGTGCCAGCAGGCCGCGCAGGGGATGGTACGAGCAGTACTTC
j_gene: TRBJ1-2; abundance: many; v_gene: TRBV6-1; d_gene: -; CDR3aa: CASSSNQVYGYTF; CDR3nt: TGTGCCAGCAGTTCCAACCAAGTCTATGGCTACACCTTC
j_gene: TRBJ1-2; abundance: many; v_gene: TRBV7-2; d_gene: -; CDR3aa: CASRFGTDAYGYTF; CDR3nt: TGTGCCAGCAGGTTCGGGACGGATGCTTATGGCTACACCTTC
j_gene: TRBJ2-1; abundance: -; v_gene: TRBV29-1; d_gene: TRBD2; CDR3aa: CSAEVAGGRDPFSYNEQFF; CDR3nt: TGCAGCGCTGAGGTAGCGGGAGGTCGCGACCCATTCTCCTACAATGAGCAGTTCTTC
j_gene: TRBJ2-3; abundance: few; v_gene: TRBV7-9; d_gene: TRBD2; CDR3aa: CASSFPNLAGRDTDTQCF; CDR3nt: TGTGCCAGCAGCTTTCCCAATCTAGCGGGTCGGGACACAGATACGCAGTGTTTT
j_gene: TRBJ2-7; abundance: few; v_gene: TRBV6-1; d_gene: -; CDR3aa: CASSVLGDEQYF; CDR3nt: TGTGCCAGCAGCGTACTTGGAGACGAGCAGTACTTC
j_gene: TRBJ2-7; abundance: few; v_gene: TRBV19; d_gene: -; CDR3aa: CASSIGQGEAGSYEQYF; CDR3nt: TGTGCCAGTAGTATAGGCCAGGGAGAGGCCGGCTCCTACGAGCAGTACTTC
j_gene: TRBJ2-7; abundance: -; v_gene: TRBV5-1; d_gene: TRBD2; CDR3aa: CASSLPGTSVYEQYF; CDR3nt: TGCGCCAGCAGCCTACCCGGGACTAGCGTTTACGAGCAGTACTTC
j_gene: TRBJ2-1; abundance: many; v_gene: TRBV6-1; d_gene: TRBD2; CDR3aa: CASSAPGGVYNEQFF; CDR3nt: TGTGCCAGCAGTGCGCCGGGAGGTGTCTACAATGAGCAGTTCTTC
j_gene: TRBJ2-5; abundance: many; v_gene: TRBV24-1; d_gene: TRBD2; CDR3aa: CATSDPGTSRKETQYF; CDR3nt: TGTGCCACCAGTGATCCCGGGACTAGCAGGAAAGAGACCCAGTACTTC
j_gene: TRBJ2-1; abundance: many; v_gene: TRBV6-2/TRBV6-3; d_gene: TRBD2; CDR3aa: CASSPVRLAGNNEQFF; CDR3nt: TGTGCCAGCAGTCCTGTCCGACTAGCGGGTAACAATGAGCAGTTCTTC
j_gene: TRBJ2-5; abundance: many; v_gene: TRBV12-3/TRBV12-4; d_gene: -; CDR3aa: CASNRAMEGHETQYF; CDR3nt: TGTGCCAGCAACCGAGCGATGGAGGGCCACGAGACCCAGTACTTC
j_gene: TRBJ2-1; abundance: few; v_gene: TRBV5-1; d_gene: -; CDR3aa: CASTYGSSRDEQFF; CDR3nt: TGCGCCAGCACCTATGGGAGCTCACGCGATGAGCAGTTCTTC